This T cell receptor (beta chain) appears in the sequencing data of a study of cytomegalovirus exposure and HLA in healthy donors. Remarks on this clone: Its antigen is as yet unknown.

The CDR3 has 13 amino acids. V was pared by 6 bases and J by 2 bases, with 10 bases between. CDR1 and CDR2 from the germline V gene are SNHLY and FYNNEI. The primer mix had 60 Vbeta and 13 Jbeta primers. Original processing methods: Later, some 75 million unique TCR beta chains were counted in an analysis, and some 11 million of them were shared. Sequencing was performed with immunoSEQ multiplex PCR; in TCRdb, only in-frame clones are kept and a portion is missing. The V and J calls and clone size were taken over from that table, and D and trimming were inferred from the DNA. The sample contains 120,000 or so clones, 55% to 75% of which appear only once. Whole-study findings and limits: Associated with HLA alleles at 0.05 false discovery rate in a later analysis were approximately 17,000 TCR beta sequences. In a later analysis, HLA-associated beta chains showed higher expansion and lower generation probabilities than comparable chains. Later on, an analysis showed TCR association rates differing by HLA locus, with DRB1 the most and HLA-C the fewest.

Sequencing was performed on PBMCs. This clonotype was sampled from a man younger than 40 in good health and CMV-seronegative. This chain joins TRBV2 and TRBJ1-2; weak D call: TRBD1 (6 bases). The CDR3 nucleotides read TGTGCCAGCAGGGAGGACAGCAACTATGGCTACACCTTC. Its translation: CASREDSNYGYTF.